One TCR beta chain is described in this entry. The antigen remains unidentified. As defined, naive CD8 cells were CD45RO-negative and positively selected for CCR7, with terminally differentiated effector memory CD45RA+ cells excluded. In the sorted-subset replicate PCRs, around 0.2 ug DNA, 25,000 to 30,000 T cell genomes, was used. Only in-frame clones appear in the TCRdb table, and some are missing; sequencing was by immunoSEQ multiplex PCR. The repertoire includes approximately 650,000 clones, over 95% of them detected once, and around 0.097% sits in the top ten. This record comes from a study of shared clonotypes between healthy human individuals. General study results and limits: Sequencing depth was expected to influence donor clonotype sharing. Around 5.3% of naive CD4 clonotypes were shared across four donors.

With 6 bases removed from V and 2 bases from J, the gap between germline ends came to 11 bases. The CDR3 has 13 residues. Germline assignment: CDR1 SGHAT and CDR2 FQNNGV. The receptor was derived from a woman aged 25 to 45 in good health. The chain joins TRBV11-2 to TRBJ2-7; D remains ambiguous. The material sequenced was naive CD8+ T cells sorted from blood. CDR3 sequence: CASSPTTTYEQYF. DNA for the CDR3: TGTGCCAGCAGTCCTACTACCACCTACGAGCAGTACTTC.